This is a list of T cell receptor beta chains from one sample in a study of shared clonotypes between healthy human individuals. TCRdb keeps only in-frame clones here, not all; method: immunoSEQ multiplex PCR. The data show about 1.4 million clones, roughly 96% seen once. What was sequenced was naive CD4+ T cells sorted from blood. Source of these receptors: a man aged 25 to 40 in good health. Each CDR3 is given with its conserved first and last residue. A D gene is named only where the DNA matches it firmly. Expanded clones are given a class, and other clones once, few, many or no size at all.

clone_size	j_call	d_call	v_call	cdr3_nt	cdr3_aa
NA	TRBJ1-2	NA	TRBV6-5	TGTGCCAGCAGTTACATGGGACCCAACTATGGCTACACCTTC	CASSYMGPNYGYTF
NA	TRBJ2-7	TRBD1	TRBV7-9	TGTGCCAGCAGCTCCACAGGGGGCCCCTCCTACGAGCAGTACTTC	CASSSTGGPSYEQYF
NA	TRBJ1-2	NA	TRBV19	TGTGCCAGTAGGGTCGGGACTAACTATGGCTACACCTTC	CASRVGTNYGYTF
NA	TRBJ2-1	NA	TRBV7-2	TGTGCCAGCAGCTTAGCTCCCACGGGAACCTACAATGAGCAGTTCTTC	CASSLAPTGTYNEQFF
NA	TRBJ2-3	NA	TRBV5-1	TGCGCCAGCAGCCGAGAGGCTCTTAGCACAGATACGCAGTATTTT	CASSREALSTDTQYF
NA	TRBJ2-5	NA	TRBV7-9	TGTGCCAGCAGCTTCCGGACGAGCCAAGAGACCCAGTACTTC	CASSFRTSQETQYF
NA	TRBJ1-2	NA	TRBV7-9	TGTGCCAGCACCCTCCTAGGGGGTGAAGGCTACACCTTC	CASTLLGGEGYTF
NA	TRBJ1-1	NA	TRBV20-1	TGCAGTGCTAGAGACACTGAAGCTTTCTTT	CSARDTEAFF
NA	TRBJ1-1	TRBD1	TRBV4-1	TGCGCCAGCAGCCAACCCAACAGGGGGCGCGGAACTGAAGCTTTCTTT	CASSQPNRGRGTEAFF
NA	TRBJ1-4	NA	TRBV11-2	TGTGCCAGCAGCCCTCGGACAGATTTTAATGAAAAACTGTTTTTT	CASSPRTDFNEKLFF
NA	TRBJ1-1	NA	TRBV6-1	TGTGCCAGCCGGGACAACTTCAGAGGGGCTGAAGCTTTCTTT	CASRDNFRGAEAFF
few	TRBJ2-2	NA	TRBV9	TGTGCCAGCAACCGTGACACCGGGGAGCTGTTTTTT	CASNRDTGELFF
NA	TRBJ2-1	TRBD2	TRBV7-7	TGTGCCAGCAGCCCGTCTAGCGGGAGGGGTGAGCAGTTCTTC	CASSPSSGRGEQFF
NA	TRBJ2-7	TRBD2	TRBV5-1	TGCGCCAGCAGCTTGGGTGGGACTAGTAACTACGAGCAGTACTTC	CASSLGGTSNYEQYF
NA	TRBJ1-5	NA	TRBV6-1	TGTGCCAGCAGGGGGCGGCGTGCAGGTCAGCCCCAGCATTTT	CASRGRRAGQPQHF
NA	TRBJ2-1	NA	TRBV5-1	TGCGCCAGCAGCCGCCGGGACCACGGGGGAGATGAGCAGTTCTTC	CASSRRDHGGDEQFF
NA	TRBJ2-7	NA	TRBV19	TGTGCCAGTAGTATCCGAGGGAAAGGGAGCGAGCAGTACTTC	CASSIRGKGSEQYF
NA	TRBJ2-7	TRBD1	TRBV6-6	TGTGCCAGCAGCAAAGGGGGCCCCTACGAGCAGTACTTC	CASSKGGPYEQYF
NA	TRBJ2-3	NA	TRBV6-1	TGTGCCAGCAGTCGGGGACCCGAGGCCGGTACGCAGTATTTT	CASSRGPEAGTQYF